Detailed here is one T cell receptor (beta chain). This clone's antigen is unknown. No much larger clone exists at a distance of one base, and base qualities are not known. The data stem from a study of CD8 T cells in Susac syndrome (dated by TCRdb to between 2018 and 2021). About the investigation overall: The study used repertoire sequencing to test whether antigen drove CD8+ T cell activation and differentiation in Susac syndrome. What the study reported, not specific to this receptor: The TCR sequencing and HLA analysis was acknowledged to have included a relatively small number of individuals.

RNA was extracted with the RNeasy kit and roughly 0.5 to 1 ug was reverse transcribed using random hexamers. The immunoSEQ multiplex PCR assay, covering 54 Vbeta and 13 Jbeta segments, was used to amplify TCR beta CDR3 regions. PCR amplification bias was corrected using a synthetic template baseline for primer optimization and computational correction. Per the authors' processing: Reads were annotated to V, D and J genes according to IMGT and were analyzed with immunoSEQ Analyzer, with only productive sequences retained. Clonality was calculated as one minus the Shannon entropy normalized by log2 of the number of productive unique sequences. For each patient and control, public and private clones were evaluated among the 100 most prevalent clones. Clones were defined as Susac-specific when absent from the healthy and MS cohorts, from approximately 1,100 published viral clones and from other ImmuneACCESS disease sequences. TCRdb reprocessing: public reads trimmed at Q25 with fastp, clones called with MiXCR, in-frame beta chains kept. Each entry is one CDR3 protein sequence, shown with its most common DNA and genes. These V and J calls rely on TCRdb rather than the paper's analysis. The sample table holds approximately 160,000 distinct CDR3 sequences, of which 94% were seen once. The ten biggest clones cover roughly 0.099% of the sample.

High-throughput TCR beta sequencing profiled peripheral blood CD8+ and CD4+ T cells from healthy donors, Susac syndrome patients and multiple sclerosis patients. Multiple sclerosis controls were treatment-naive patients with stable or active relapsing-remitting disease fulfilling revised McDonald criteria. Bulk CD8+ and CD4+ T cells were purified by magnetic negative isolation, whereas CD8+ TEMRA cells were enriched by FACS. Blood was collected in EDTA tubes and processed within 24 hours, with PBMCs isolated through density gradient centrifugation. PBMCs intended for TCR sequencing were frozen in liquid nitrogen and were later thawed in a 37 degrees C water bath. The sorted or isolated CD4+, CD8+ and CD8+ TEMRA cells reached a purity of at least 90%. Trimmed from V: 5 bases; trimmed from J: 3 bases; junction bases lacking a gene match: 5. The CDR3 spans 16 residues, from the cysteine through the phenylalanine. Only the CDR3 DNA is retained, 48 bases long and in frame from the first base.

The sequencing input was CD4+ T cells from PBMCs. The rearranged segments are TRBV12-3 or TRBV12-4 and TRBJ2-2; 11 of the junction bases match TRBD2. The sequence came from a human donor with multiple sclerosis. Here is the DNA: TGTGCCAGCAGTCTGGGGACTAGCGGATACACCGGGGAGCTGTTTTTT. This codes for CASSLGTSGYTGELFF.